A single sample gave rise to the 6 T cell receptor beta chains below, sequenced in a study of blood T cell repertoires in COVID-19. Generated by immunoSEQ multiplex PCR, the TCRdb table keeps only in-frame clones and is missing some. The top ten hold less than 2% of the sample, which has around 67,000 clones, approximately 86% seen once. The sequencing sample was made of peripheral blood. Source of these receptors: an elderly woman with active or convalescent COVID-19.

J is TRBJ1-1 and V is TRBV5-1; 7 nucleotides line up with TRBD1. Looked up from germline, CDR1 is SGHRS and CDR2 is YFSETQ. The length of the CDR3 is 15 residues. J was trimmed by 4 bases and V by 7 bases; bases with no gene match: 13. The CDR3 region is CASLKDRQGTTEAFF. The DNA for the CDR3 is TGCGCCAGCCTCAAAGATCGACAGGGAACCACTGAAGCTTTCTTT.

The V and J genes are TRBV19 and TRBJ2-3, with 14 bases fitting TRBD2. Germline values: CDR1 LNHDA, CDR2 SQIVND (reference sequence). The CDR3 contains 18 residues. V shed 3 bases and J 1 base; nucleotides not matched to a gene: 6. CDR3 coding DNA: TGTGCCAGTAGTATGACTAGCGGGAGGGCAAGACGCACAGATACGCAGTATTTT. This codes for CASSMTSGRARRTDTQYF. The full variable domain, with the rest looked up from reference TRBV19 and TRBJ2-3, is DGGITQSPKYLFRKEGQNVTLSCEQNLNHDAMYWYRQDPGQGLRLIYYSQIVNDFQKGDIAEGYSVSREKKESFPLTVTSAQKNPTAFYLCASSMTSGRARRTDTQYFGPGTRLTVL.

The DNA for the CDR3 is TGTGCCACCGCTTTGACAGGGAACACCGGGGAGCTGTTTTTT. Translated: CATALTGNTGELFF. The genes are TRBV15 and TRBJ2-2, with D perhaps matching TRBD1 (6 bases). V lost 8 bases, J lost 1 base, and 11 bases lay in between. There are 14 residues in the CDR3. Germline V gives CDR1 LNHNV, CDR2 YYDKDF (reference sequence). Using reference TRBV15 and TRBJ2-2 for the parts outside the CDR3, the full variable domain is DAMVIQNPRYQVTQFGKPVTLSCSQTLNHNVMYWYQQKSSQAPKLLFHYYDKDFNNEADTPDNFQSRRPNTSFCFLDIRSPGLGDTAMYLCATALTGNTGELFFGEGSRLTVL.

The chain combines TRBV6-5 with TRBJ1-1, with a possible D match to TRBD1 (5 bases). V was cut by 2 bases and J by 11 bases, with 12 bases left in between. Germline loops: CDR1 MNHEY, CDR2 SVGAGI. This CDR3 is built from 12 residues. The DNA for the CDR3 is TGTGCCAGCAGTTACGGCCGGGGGACGGCTTTCTTT. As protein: CASSYGRGTAFF.

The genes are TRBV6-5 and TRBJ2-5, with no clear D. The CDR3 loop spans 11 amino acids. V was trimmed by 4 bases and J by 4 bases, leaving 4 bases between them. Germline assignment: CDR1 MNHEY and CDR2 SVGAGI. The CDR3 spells CASSSSETQYF. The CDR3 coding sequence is TGTGCCAGCAGTTCGTCAGAGACCCAGTACTTC.

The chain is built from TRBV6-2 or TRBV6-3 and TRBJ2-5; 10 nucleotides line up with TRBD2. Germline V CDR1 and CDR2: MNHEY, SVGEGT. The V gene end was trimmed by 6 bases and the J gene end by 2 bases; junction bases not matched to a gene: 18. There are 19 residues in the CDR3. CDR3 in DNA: TGTGCCAGCAGCTCTCCGGGGGTAGCGGGGGGCCCTTTTCAAGAGACCCAGTACTTC. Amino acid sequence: CASSSPGVAGGPFQETQYF.